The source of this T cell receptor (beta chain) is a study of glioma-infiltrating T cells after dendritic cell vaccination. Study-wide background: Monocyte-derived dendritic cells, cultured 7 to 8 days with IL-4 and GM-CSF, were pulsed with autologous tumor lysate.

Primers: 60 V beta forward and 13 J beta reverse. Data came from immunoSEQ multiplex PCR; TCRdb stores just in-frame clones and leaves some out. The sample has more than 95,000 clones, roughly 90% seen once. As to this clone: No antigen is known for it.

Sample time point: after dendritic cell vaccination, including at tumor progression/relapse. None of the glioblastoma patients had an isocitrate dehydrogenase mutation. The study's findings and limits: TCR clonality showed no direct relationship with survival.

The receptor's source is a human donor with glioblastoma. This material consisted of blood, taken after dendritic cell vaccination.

CDR3: CASSWGQGAESPLHF. The CDR3 DNA reads TGTGCCAGCAGCTGGGGACAGGGGGCCGAGTCACCCCTCCACTTT. The V call is TRBV5-4, the J call TRBJ1-6, with TRBD1 matching 12 bases. V shed 3 bases, J shed 10 bases, and the junction held 5 bases outside the gene matches. This CDR3 region has 15 residues. Germline V gives CDR1 SGHNT, CDR2 YYREEE (reference sequence).